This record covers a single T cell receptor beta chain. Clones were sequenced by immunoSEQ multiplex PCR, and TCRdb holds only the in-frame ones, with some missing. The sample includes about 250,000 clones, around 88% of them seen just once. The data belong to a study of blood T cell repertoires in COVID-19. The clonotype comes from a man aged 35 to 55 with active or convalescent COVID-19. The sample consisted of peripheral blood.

The DNA of the CDR3 is TGTGCCTGGAGTTCAGGAGCCAAAAACATTCAGTACTTC. This sequence encodes CAWSSGAKNIQYF. The chain couples TRBV30 to TRBJ2-4; no clear D gene. The CDR3 sequence is 13 residues long. Trimming pared 2 bases from V and 0 bases from J, leaving 5 bases between. Germline CDR1 is GTSNPN and CDR2 is SVGIG (reference sequence).